The 5 T cell receptor beta chains below all came from one sample that was sequenced in a study of post-analysis software for immune sequencing data. Study-level results: A handful of TRBV segments were significantly more frequent in patients than in controls. TRBV5-6, TRBV5-1 and TRBV20-1 were among these segments.

The TCR beta cDNA libraries carried unique molecular identifiers. TCRdb processed the PCR reads anew with MiXCR; each CDR3 protein has one entry. The sample shows more than 500,000 distinct CDR3 sequences, about a third of them seen only once. The antigens these receptors bind are not known. Source material: blood. These receptor sequences come from a girl under 18 with multiple sclerosis.

V is TRBV20-1 and J is TRBJ1-4, with D hard to call. V lost 1 base and J lost 8, with 8 bases in between. CDR3 size: 12 residues. Germline V gene lookup returns CDR1 DFQATT and CDR2 SNEGSKA (reference sequence). Here the CDR3 DNA reads TGCAGTGCTAGAGGCGATCGGGAAAAACTGTTTTTT. Its protein product is CSARGDREKLFF.

CDR3 DNA sequence: TGCGCCAGCAGCCAAGTTGGGGACAGGCGCTCTGAAGCTTTCTTT. Encoded protein: CASSQVGDRRSEAFF. The rearrangement joins TRBV4-1 to TRBJ1-1; TRBD1 matches at 8 bases. Trimming removed 1 base from V and 6 bases from J; junction bases left unmatched: 7. Per the germline V gene, CDR1 is MGHRA and CDR2 is YSYEKL. The CDR3 is made up of 15 amino acids.

V gene TRBV5-1 combines with J gene TRBJ2-7; D is possibly TRBD2 (6 bases). The J call is doubtful: the DNA matches TRBJ2-5 better. This CDR3 has 13 amino acids. Germline values: CDR1 SGHRS, CDR2 YFSETQ. The DNA of the CDR3 is TGCGCCAGCAGCCCGGGGAGGCTAACGACCCAGTACTTC. Translation gives CASSPGRLTTQYF.

Notes on this clonotype: This sequence may be a read error, since a much larger clone differs from it by one base. This chain links TRBV11-2 with TRBJ2-1; 7 bases line up with TRBD2. The germline V gene encodes CDR1 SGHAT and CDR2 FQNNGV. The CDR3 totals 15 residues. CDR3 region: CASSYTGGSYNDQFF. In DNA, the CDR3 is TGTGCCAGCAGCTATACCGGGGGGTCCTACAATGACCAGTTCTTC.

CDR3 region: CSARGTPSSYNEQFF. DNA of the CDR3: TGCAGTGCTAGAGGGACGCCATCCTCCTACAATGAGCAGTTCTTC. The rearrangement joins TRBV20-1 to TRBJ2-1; D not certain. The length of the CDR3 is 15 residues. V lost 1 base, J lost 0 bases, and 10 bases lay in between. Germline CDR1 and CDR2: DFQATT and SNEGSKA (reference sequence).